This entry describes one T cell receptor (beta chain). Its antigen is undetermined. Per germline, CDR1 MNHNY and CDR2 SVGAGI (reference sequence). Trimming cost V 4 bases and J 1 base, with 13 bases left between them. The CDR3 loop spans 16 amino acids. This sample was included in a study of shared clonotypes between healthy human individuals. Study observations and caveats: The authors expected sequencing depth to affect clonotype sharing among donors.

The test was conducted at deep level. TCRdb keeps only in-frame clones here, not all; method: immunoSEQ multiplex PCR. The sample consists of 490,000 or so clones, 70% to 85% of them appearing once. The sequence derives from a woman in her thirties or forties in good health. Some clones in this sample may be carry-over from other donors' samples. Sequencing input: PBMCs. The V gene is TRBV6-6, the J gene TRBJ2-2; a possible D gene is TRBD1 (6 bases). CDR3 DNA: TGTGCCAGCAGTTCCACAGGGCAGCGGAACACCGGGGAGCTGTTTTTT. This translates into CASSSTGQRNTGELFF.